The 20 T cell receptor beta chains below were found in one sample sequenced in a study of cytomegalovirus exposure and HLA in healthy donors. In the PCR, 60 Vbeta and 13 Jbeta primers were used. The method was immunoSEQ multiplex PCR; TCRdb's version includes in-frame clones alone and lacks a portion of them. This table has about 110,000 clones, 76% appearing once. The sample was PBMCs. Receptors originate from a man younger than 35 in good health and CMV-seronegative.

The chain employs TRBV7-8 and TRBJ1-4; tentative D call: TRBD1 (5 bases). V lost 5 bases and J 4 bases, leaving 11 bases between the germline ends. This CDR3 has 14 amino acids. Germline V CDR1 and CDR2: SGHVS, FQNEAQ. The CDR3 here is CASSMRDHNEKLFF. CDR3 nucleotide sequence: TGTGCCAGCAGCATGCGGGACCATAATGAAAAACTGTTTTTT.

The rearrangement joins TRBV5-6 to TRBJ2-5, with 8 bases identical to TRBD2. Germline values: CDR1 SGHDT, CDR2 YYEEEE. Losses at the gene ends were 2 bases for V and 2 bases for J; bases not matched to a gene: 2. CDR3 length: 14 residues. The CDR3 loop is CASSFGGGQETQYF. The CDR3, as DNA: TGTGCCAGCAGCTTCGGCGGGGGGCAAGAGACCCAGTACTTC.

V usage is TRBV6-5 and J usage is TRBJ1-3; 7 bases agree with TRBD1. Trimming at V came to 4 bases and at J to 0 bases, leaving 6 bases not matched to a gene. Germline V gene lookup returns CDR1 MNHEY and CDR2 SVGAGI. The CDR3 extends over 16 amino acids. In DNA, the CDR3 is TGTGCCAGCAGTTCCCTCAGGGGGTCCTCTGGAAACACCATATATTTT. Protein: CASSSLRGSSGNTIYF.

This chain joins TRBV4-2 and TRBJ2-2, with 7 bases matching TRBD2. After removal of 5 bases from V and 6 bases from J, the junction contained 6 bases not matched to a gene. CDR3 length: 14 amino acids. The V gene's germline CDR1 is LGHNA and CDR2 YNFKEQ. In DNA form, the CDR3 reads TGTGCCAGCAGCAGCCGCCGGGGGGCCGGGGAGCTGTTTTTT. Residues: CASSSRRGAGELFF.

This CDR3 is CASSPLGLAGTDTQYF. As DNA, the CDR3 is TGTGCCAGCAGCCCCCTGGGACTAGCGGGTACAGATACGCAGTATTTT. The chain uses TRBV7-3 and TRBJ2-3; TRBD2 agrees at 12 bases. V shed 5 bases and J 3 bases; nucleotides not matched to a gene: 6. Germline lookup yields CDR1 SGHTA and CDR2 FQGTGA. The CDR3 has 16 amino acids.

This chain connects TRBV28 to TRBJ2-1; 8 bases line up with TRBD1. In germline, CDR1 is MDHEN, CDR2 SYDVKM. Germline trimming cut 5 bases from V and 4 bases from J; bases unmatched to any gene: 7. CDR3 length equals 15 residues. The CDR3 reads CASSPTGGRYNEQFF. Written as DNA, the CDR3 is TGTGCCAGCAGTCCTACAGGGGGGAGATACAATGAGCAGTTCTTC. Combining the CDR3 with reference TRBV28 and TRBJ2-1 gives the whole variable domain DVKVTQSSRYLVKRTGEKVFLECVQDMDHENMFWYRQDPGLGLRLIYFSYDVKMKEKGDIPEGYSVSREKKERFSLILESASTNQTSMYLCASSPTGGRYNEQFFGPGTRLTVL.

The rearrangement joins TRBV2 to TRBJ1-1, with 8 bases identical to TRBD1. Germline V gives CDR1 SNHLY, CDR2 FYNNEI. The junction had 4 bases not matched to a gene; V was cut back by 4 bases and J by 9 bases. This CDR3 region has 12 residues. The CDR3 loop reads CASSVTGEKAFF. The CDR3 region has the DNA TGTGCCAGCAGTGTGACAGGGGAGAAAGCTTTCTTT.

V gene TRBV19 combines with J gene TRBJ2-1; TRBD2 agrees at 11 bases. Germline loops: CDR1 LNHDA, CDR2 SQIVND (reference sequence). The CDR3 totals 16 residues. Trimming took 4 bases from V and 2 from J; bases not matched to a gene: 4. The CDR3 reads CASSRSTSGTYNEQFF. The CDR3 region has the DNA TGTGCCAGTAGTAGATCGACTAGCGGGACCTACAATGAGCAGTTCTTC.

V gene TRBV7-2 combines with J gene TRBJ2-5; 7 bases agree with TRBD2. V gave up 0 bases and J gave up 5 bases; unmatched junction bases: 3. CDR1 SGHTA and CDR2 FQGNSA come from the germline V gene. The CDR3 is 14 residues long. CDR3 sequence (DNA): TGTGCCAGCAGCTTAGCGCTGGGGGGGGAGACCCAGTACTTC. This sequence encodes CASSLALGGETQYF.

This chain connects TRBV5-4 to TRBJ2-1, with 9 nucleotides matching TRBD2. The germline CDR1 and CDR2 sequences are SGHNT and YYREEE (reference sequence). The length of the CDR3 is 16 residues. Trimming cost V 4 bases and J 4 bases; bases outside gene matches: 9. The CDR3 sequence is CASSGTSLGPYNEQFF. The CDR3 DNA reads as TGTGCCAGCAGCGGGACTAGCCTCGGACCTTACAATGAGCAGTTCTTC.

The chain links TRBV7-2 to TRBJ1-5; D is unresolved. The germline V gene has CDR1 SGHTA and CDR2 FQGNSA. With 3 bases removed from V and 7 bases from J, the gap between germline ends came to 10 bases. CDR3 length equals 13 residues. Written as DNA, the CDR3 is TGTGCCAGCAGCTTGGGCGACCGGCAGCCCCAGCATTTT. As protein: CASSLGDRQPQHF.

This clone showed up just a few times. The chain combines TRBV18 with TRBJ1-2, with 9 bases identical to TRBD1. From germline, CDR1 is KGHSH and CDR2 LQKENI. The length of the CDR3 is 15 residues. Trimming took 2 bases from V and 5 from J; bases not matched to a gene: 6. CDR3 DNA: TGTGCCAGCTCACCATCGTCGGACAGGGGATATGGCTACACCTTC. Its translation: CASSPSSDRGYGYTF.

The count of this clone is one. The V call is TRBV16, the J call TRBJ1-3; D is undetermined. The V gene's germline CDR1 is KGHSY and CDR2 FQNENV. The CDR3 extends over 16 amino acids. The ends were cut back, 2 bases at V and 0 bases at J, with 11 bases in the middle. The CDR3 region has the DNA TGTGCCAGCAGCCAAGGACTGCTCCTCTCTGGAAACACCATATATTTT. This gives the protein CASSQGLLLSGNTIYF. The full variable domain, with the rest looked up from reference TRBV16 and TRBJ1-3, is GEEVAQTPKHLVRGEGQKAKLYCAPIKGHSYVFWYQQVLKNEFKFLISFQNENVFDETGMPKERFSAKCLPNSPCSLEIQATKLEDSAVYFCASSQGLLLSGNTIYFGEGSWLTVV.

The genes are TRBV15 and TRBJ1-3; maybe TRBD1 (5 bases). CDR3 length: 17 residues. Germline values: CDR1 LNHNV, CDR2 YYDKDF (reference sequence). V lost 0 bases and J 0 bases, leaving 12 bases between the germline ends. CDR3 bases: TGTGCCACCAGCAGAGATAATGGGGCCAGCTCTGGAAACACCATATATTTT. Protein product: CATSRDNGASSGNTIYF. The whole variable domain, remainder taken from reference TRBV15 and TRBJ1-3, is DAMVIQNPRYQVTQFGKPVTLSCSQTLNHNVMYWYQQKSSQAPKLLFHYYDKDFNNEADTPDNFQSRRPNTSFCFLDIRSPGLGDTAMYLCATSRDNGASSGNTIYFGEGSWLTVV.

This chain connects TRBV19 to TRBJ1-6; D is ambiguous. The V end was cut by 4 bases, the J end by 9 bases, with 10 bases between. CDR1 LNHDA and CDR2 SQIVND come from the germline V gene (reference sequence). CDR3 size: 13 residues. The CDR3 DNA is TGTGCCAGTAGTAACACAGCGGGTTCACCCCTCCACTTT. Translation: CASSNTAGSPLHF.

The chain is built from TRBV7-9 and TRBJ2-7; the D gene is possibly TRBD2 (6 bases). The germline gives CDR1 SEHNR, CDR2 FQNEAQ (reference sequence). The ends were cut back, 1 base at V and 6 bases at J, with 16 bases in the middle. The CDR3 extends over 15 amino acids. The CDR3 nucleotides are TGTGCCAGCAGCTTAGAGGGGACGGGGGTTAGCGAGCAGTACTTC. Residues: CASSLEGTGVSEQYF.

This chain uses TRBV7-9 with TRBJ2-7, with 8 bases fitting TRBD2. CDR1 is SEHNR and CDR2 is FQNEAQ in the germline V gene (reference sequence). The CDR3 is 13 amino acids. V was pared by 10 bases and J by 1 base, with 6 bases of the junction left unmatched. CDR3 region: CAIESGGSYEQYF. As DNA, the CDR3 is TGTGCCATCGAGAGCGGGGGTTCCTACGAGCAGTACTTC.

J is TRBJ2-3 and V is TRBV21-1; TRBD1 reflects the table's D call only, with no check against the DNA. TRBV21-1 is shown as a pseudogene. This CDR3 is built from 15 residues. The CDR3 DNA reads as TGTGCCAGCAGCCCCCAGGGAAAACGGGCAGATACGCAGTATTTT. Encoded protein: CASSPQGKRADTQYF.

The chain joins TRBV19 to TRBJ2-3, with 8 bases lining up with TRBD2. The length of the CDR3 is 14 residues. Looked up from germline, CDR1 is LNHDA and CDR2 is SQIVND (reference sequence). Trimming removed 7 bases from V and 2 bases from J; junction bases left unmatched: 5. Here the CDR3 DNA reads TGTGCCAGTATGGGTAGCGGGGTCACAGATACGCAGTATTTT. Its translation: CASMGSGVTDTQYF.

The chain carries TRBV2 and TRBJ1-1; D remains ambiguous. Trimming took 10 bases from V and 0 from J, leaving 18 bases between them. The germline gives CDR1 SNHLY, CDR2 FYNNEI. CDR3 size: 15 residues. The CDR3: CATSEDLRVNTEAFF. As DNA, the CDR3 is TGTGCCACCTCGGAGGACCTCAGAGTGAACACTGAAGCTTTCTTT.